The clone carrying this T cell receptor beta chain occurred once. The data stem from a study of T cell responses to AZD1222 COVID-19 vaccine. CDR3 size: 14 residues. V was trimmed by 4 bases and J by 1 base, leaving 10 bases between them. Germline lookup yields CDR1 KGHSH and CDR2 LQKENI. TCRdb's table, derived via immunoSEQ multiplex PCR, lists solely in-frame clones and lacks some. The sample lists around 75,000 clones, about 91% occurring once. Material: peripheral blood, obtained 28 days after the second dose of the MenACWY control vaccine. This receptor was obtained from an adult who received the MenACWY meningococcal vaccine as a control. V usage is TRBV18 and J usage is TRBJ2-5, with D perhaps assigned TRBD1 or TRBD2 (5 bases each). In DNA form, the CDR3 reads TGTGCCAGCTCACTGGTAGGGACCCAAGAGACCCAGTACTTC. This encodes CASSLVGTQETQYF.